This T cell receptor (beta chain) was found in a study of beta chain features in type 1 diabetes. This CDR3 spans 15 amino acids. Germline values: CDR1 SGHKS, CDR2 YYEKEE (reference sequence). Trimming took off 3 bases at V and 6 bases at J, with 16 bases between the two ends. Of the isolated RNA, all was reverse transcribed, and so the sequenced material was expressed TCRB transcripts. The data were produced by immunoSEQ multiplex PCR, yet TCRdb's version contains in-frame clones alone and is incomplete. The sample includes roughly 140,000 clones, around 50% of them seen just once. V and J are TRBV5-5 and TRBJ1-5; D unresolved. Sequences were obtained from Tregs from blood. The TCR comes from a young man in good health. CDR3 sequence (DNA): TGTGCCAGCAGCTCAATAGGAGGGTACAGTCAGCCCCAGCATTTT. Its translation: CASSSIGGYSQPQHF. The full variable domain, rest sourced from reference TRBV5-5 and TRBJ1-5, is DAGVTQSPTHLIKTRGQQVTLRCSPISGHKSVSWYQQVLGQGPQFIFQYYEKEERGRGNFPDRFSARQFPNYSSELNVNALLLGDSALYLCASSSIGGYSQPQHFGDGTRLSIL.